The 14 T cell receptor beta chains listed next were all sequenced from one sample in a study of CD8+ T cells in alopecia areata. Treatment in this sample: oral pan-JAK inhibitor, 5-10 mg twice daily. cDNA prepared by RNA extraction and subsequent reverse transcription served as the template for sequencing. Profiling relied on immunoSEQ multiplex PCR, and the TCRdb table lists in-frame clones only, not all of them. The table shows approximately 180,000 clones, with 50% to 75% occurring only once. This sample comprised CD4+ T cells sorted from blood, obtained at approximately week 55, from a patient treated with tofacitinib. These receptors originate from a human donor with alopecia areata.

J is TRBJ2-7 and V is TRBV5-1, with TRBD1 matching 10 bases. Germline V gene sequence: CDR1 SGHRS, CDR2 YFSETQ. This CDR3 spans 15 amino acids. J was trimmed by 4 bases and V by 0 bases; bases with no gene match: 4. CDR3 coding DNA: TGCGCCAGCAGCTTGGGACAGGGGGCTACTTACGAGCAGTACTTC. It encodes CASSLGQGATYEQYF.

The V gene is TRBV27, the J gene TRBJ2-2; D remains ambiguous. This CDR3 has 13 amino acids. Germline V CDR1 and CDR2: MNHEY, SMNVEV (reference sequence). The germline V and J ends were trimmed by 3 bases and 0 bases, with 2 bases remaining between them. Written as DNA, the CDR3 is TGTGCCAGCAGTTTCCCGAACACCGGGGAGCTGTTTTTT. It is translated as CASSFPNTGELFF.

The chain uses TRBV29-1 and TRBJ2-5; no clear D gene. V lost 5 bases and J 1 base, leaving 11 bases between the germline ends. The CDR3 has 13 amino acids. Germline lookup yields CDR1 SQVTM and CDR2 ANQGSEA. CDR3 loop: CSVSSPVQETQYF. The CDR3 nucleotides are TGCAGCGTTTCCTCACCAGTCCAAGAGACCCAGTACTTC. Full variable domain (missing parts from reference TRBV29-1 and TRBJ2-5): SAVISQKPSRDICQRGTSLTIQCQVDSQVTMMFWYRQQPGQSLTLIATANQGSEATYESGFVIDKFPISRPNLTFSTLTVSNMSPEDSSIYLCSVSSPVQETQYFGPGTRLLVL.

The rearrangement joins TRBV7-2 to TRBJ2-7; perhaps TRBD1 as D (6 bases). Germline V gene data show CDR1 as SGHTA and CDR2 as FQGNSA. The CDR3 runs to 13 residues. V lost 6 bases and J 4 bases, leaving 13 bases between the germline ends. Here the CDR3 reads CASSPTGLYEQYF. CDR3 sequence (DNA): TGTGCCAGCAGTCCGACAGGCCTTTACGAGCAGTACTTC.

This clone was observed a few times. The gene calls are TRBV10-3 and TRBJ2-7; D could derive from TRBD1 or TRBD2 (6 bases each). The V and J ends lost 7 bases and 6 bases respectively, with 19 bases between them. Looked up from germline, CDR1 is ENHRY and CDR2 is SYGVKD. The CDR3 totals 14 residues. The CDR3 DNA reads TGTGCCATCAAGGGGGGCAGGGGAGGCGGCGAGCAGTACTTC. Translating gives CAIKGGRGGGEQYF.

A single count supports this clone. The chain uses TRBV4-1 and TRBJ2-5; TRBD2 aligns across 7 bases. The V segment lost 7 bases and the J segment 2 bases; nucleotides outside the gene matches: 13. The germline CDR1 and CDR2 sequences are MGHRA and YSYEKL. The CDR3 is made up of 16 amino acids. DNA of the CDR3: TGCGCCAGCACCCCGACCGGGACTATTAAACAAGAGACCCAGTACTTC. This sequence encodes CASTPTGTIKQETQYF.

V is TRBV29-1 and J is TRBJ1-1; 7 bases map to TRBD1. The CDR3 runs to 13 residues. J lost 5 bases, V lost 6 bases, and 9 bases had no gene match. Germline V gene lookup returns CDR1 SQVTM and CDR2 ANQGSEA. The CDR3 here is CSVQGQAPTEAFF. CDR3 DNA sequence: TGCAGCGTCCAAGGACAGGCCCCGACTGAAGCTTTCTTT. Full variable domain (outside the CDR3, taken from reference TRBV29-1 and TRBJ1-1): SAVISQKPSRDICQRGTSLTIQCQVDSQVTMMFWYRQQPGQSLTLIATANQGSEATYESGFVIDKFPISRPNLTFSTLTVSNMSPEDSSIYLCSVQGQAPTEAFFGQGTRLTVV.

The chain carries TRBV7-9 and TRBJ2-7, with 7 positions matching TRBD1. CDR3 length equals 15 residues. The trim removed 5 bases at V and 0 bases at J, leaving 7 bases unmatched. Germline values: CDR1 SEHNR, CDR2 FQNEAQ (reference sequence). The CDR3 spells CASSRQGGPSYEQYF. The CDR3 region has the DNA TGTGCCAGCAGCAGACAGGGTGGGCCCTCCTACGAGCAGTACTTC.

The chain has TRBV29-1 and TRBJ2-7; D is perhaps TRBD2 (6 bases). The ends were cut back, 5 bases at V and 0 bases at J, with 14 bases in the middle. The CDR3 loop spans 14 amino acids. Germline-derived CDR1 and CDR2 are SQVTM and ANQGSEA. The CDR3 DNA is TGCAGCGTTAAACCGGGACTGCGCTCCTACGAGCAGTACTTC. It codes for CSVKPGLRSYEQYF.

This clone was counted only a few times. The V gene is TRBV7-9, the J gene TRBJ2-2, with 7 bases lining up with TRBD2. V was clipped by 5 bases and J by 2 bases; unmatched bases: 5. The CDR3 sequence is 15 residues long. Germline V gives CDR1 SEHNR, CDR2 FQNEAQ (reference sequence). The CDR3 nucleotides are TGTGCCAGCAGCGATAGCGGGCGAAACACCGGGGAGCTGTTTTTT. Translated: CASSDSGRNTGELFF.

This sequence joins TRBV5-1 and TRBJ2-7, with D possibly matching TRBD2 (7 bases). The germline CDR1 and CDR2 sequences are SGHRS and YFSETQ. The CDR3 spans 17 residues. Trimming cost V 5 bases and J 3 bases, with 24 bases left between them. The CDR3 DNA reads as TGCGCCAGCAGTCCGATCGTCGCCGTGAGGGGGGGCTACGAGCAGTACTTC. Its translation is CASSPIVAVRGGYEQYF. Full variable domain (missing parts from reference TRBV5-1 and TRBJ2-7): KAGVTQTPRYLIKTRGQQVTLSCSPISGHRSVSWYQQTPGQGLQFLFEYFSETQRNKGNFPGRFSGRQFSNSRSEMNVSTLELGDSALYLCASSPIVAVRGGYEQYFGPGTRLTVT.

The gene calls are TRBV6-1 and TRBJ2-5; 8 nucleotides align to TRBD2. The CDR3 has 17 amino acids. Germline V gene sequence: CDR1 MNHNS, CDR2 SASEGT. The V and J ends lost 3 bases and 5 bases, in that order; junction bases with no gene match: 14. DNA of the CDR3: TGTGCCAGCAGTGAGCAGACCCCGGGACTAGTAGCTGAGACCCAGTACTTC. Translated: CASSEQTPGLVAETQYF.

This chain uses TRBV5-8 with TRBJ2-1; TRBD2 aligns across 9 bases. The CDR3 extends over 16 amino acids. Germline V gene data show CDR1 as SGHTS and CDR2 as YDEGEE. The V gene end was trimmed by 4 bases and the J gene end by 2 bases; junction bases not matched to a gene: 7. The CDR3 sequence: CASSPLRGGAYNEQFF. The CDR3 region has the DNA TGTGCCAGCAGCCCGTTACGCGGGGGGGCCTACAATGAGCAGTTCTTC. Full variable domain (outside the CDR3, taken from reference TRBV5-8 and TRBJ2-1): EAGVTQSPTHLIKTRGQQATLRCSPISGHTSVYWYQQALGLGLQFLLWYDEGEERNRGNFPPRFSGRQFPNYSSELNVNALELEDSALYLCASSPLRGGAYNEQFFGPGTRLTVL.

About this clone: The same CDR3 arises from other DNA sequences in this sample as well. The rearrangement uses TRBV18 and TRBJ1-5, with D possibly matching TRBD1 (5 bases). Germline CDR1 and CDR2: KGHSH and LQKENI. The length of the CDR3 is 14 residues. With 3 bases removed from V and 2 bases from J, the gap between germline ends came to 8 bases. CDR3 region: CASSPEQGNQPQHF. CDR3 sequence (DNA): TGTGCCAGCTCACCGGAACAGGGCAATCAGCCCCAGCATTTT.